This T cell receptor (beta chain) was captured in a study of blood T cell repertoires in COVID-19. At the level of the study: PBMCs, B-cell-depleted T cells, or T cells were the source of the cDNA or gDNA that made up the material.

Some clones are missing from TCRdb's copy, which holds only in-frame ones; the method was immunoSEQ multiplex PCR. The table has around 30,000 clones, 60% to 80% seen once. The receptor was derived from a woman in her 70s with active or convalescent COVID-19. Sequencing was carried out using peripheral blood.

CDR3 residues: CASRTLTGFYGYTF. The CDR3 bases are TGTGCCAGCAGGACCCTTACAGGATTCTATGGCTACACCTTC. V usage is TRBV27 and J usage is TRBJ1-2, with TRBD1 as a possible D gene (5 bases). The germline CDR1 and CDR2 sequences are MNHEY and SMNVEV (reference sequence). Trimming left V 6 bases short and J 4 bases short, with 15 bases between. The CDR3 is made up of 14 amino acids.